What follows describes a single T cell receptor (beta chain). The antigen is undetermined. The source of the sample is a study of T cells after yellow fever vaccination. Whole-study results and caveats: Detected again after the booster were most primary-vaccination clones, at 95% to 96% CD4 and approximately 90% CD8.

UMIs and a universal primer site were added when TCR cDNA was made by 5'RACE template switching. TCRdb recomputed calls from the 5' RACE reads with MiXCR, one row per CDR3 protein. The data hold more than 450,000 distinct CDR3 sequences, with around a fifth observed a single time. Sequencing was performed on PBMCs, taken more than 20 days after the first yellow fever vaccination. The sequence came from a man between 18 and 35 years old who received the YFV17D yellow fever vaccine.

CDR3 sequence reads: CSVGLSSQETQYF. The DNA of the CDR3 is TGCAGCGTTGGACTCTCATCCCAAGAGACCCAGTACTTC. The V gene is TRBV29-1, the J gene TRBJ2-5; D gene uncertain. Germline lookup yields CDR1 SQVTM and CDR2 ANQGSEA. Trimming took 4 bases from V and 1 from J, leaving 10 bases between them. This CDR3 is 13 amino acids long.